This record covers a single TCR beta chain. This sample was included in a study of blood T cell repertoires in COVID-19. On the study more broadly: Collection of acute and convalescent COVID-19 samples took place in the United States, Italy and Spain. Sample material is recorded as cDNA or gDNA derived from T cells, B-cell-depleted T cells, or PBMCs.

Original processing methods: Scientists estimated how many nucleated cells there were by amplifying reference gene primers. Sequenced by immunoSEQ multiplex PCR; TCRdb stores in-frame clones only, minus some. V and J calls and clone size follow that table, whereas D and trimming were derived from the DNA. The repertoire holds more than 110,000 clones, about 80% seen once, with approximately 6.1% in the top ten. J gave up 0 bases and V 6 bases, and 7 bases lay outside the gene matches. CDR1 and CDR2 from the germline V gene are MRHNA and SNTAGT. There are 16 residues in the CDR3. Material for sequencing was peripheral blood. This chain connects TRBV6-4 to TRBJ2-2; 7 bases are shared with TRBD1. The TCR was taken from a human donor in a cohort sampled during active COVID-19. CDR3 nucleotide sequence: TGTGCCAGCAGCCAAGAAGGGGGCTCGAACACCGGGGAGCTGTTTTTT. Translated: CASSQEGGSNTGELFF.